The source of this T cell receptor beta chain is a study of T-cell memory formation after mild COVID-19. Across the whole study: The TCR clusters were mostly specific to one donor.

V lost 6 bases to trimming and J lost 2 bases; unmatched junction nucleotides: 11. CDR3 length: 16 amino acids. Germline V lookup: CDR1 KGHDR, CDR2 SFDVKD. Researchers used 5'RACE with constant-segment primers to make TCR alpha and TCR beta cDNA libraries that carry sample barcodes and UMIs. TCRdb reprocessed the 5' RACE reads with MiXCR, giving one entry per CDR3 protein. The data contain about 400,000 distinct CDR3 sequences, 13% to 15% of them singletons. This clonotype was observed a handful of times. No antigen is known for it. Findings and limits, study-wide: Clones contracting over day 15 to 85 were CD4/CD8 balanced, with later expanders leaning CD4+.

The chain employs TRBV24-1 and TRBJ1-1; 7 bases are shared with TRBD1. The sample was PBMCs or a T cell subset sorted from them (not recorded which). This clonotype was sampled from a man between 18 and 35 years old who had mild COVID-19 (a few samples of this study predate the infection). Cell type and time point are not known. CDR3 loop: CATSLENRGANTEAFF. CDR3 DNA sequence: TGTGCCACCAGTCTAGAAAACAGGGGTGCTAACACTGAAGCTTTCTTT.